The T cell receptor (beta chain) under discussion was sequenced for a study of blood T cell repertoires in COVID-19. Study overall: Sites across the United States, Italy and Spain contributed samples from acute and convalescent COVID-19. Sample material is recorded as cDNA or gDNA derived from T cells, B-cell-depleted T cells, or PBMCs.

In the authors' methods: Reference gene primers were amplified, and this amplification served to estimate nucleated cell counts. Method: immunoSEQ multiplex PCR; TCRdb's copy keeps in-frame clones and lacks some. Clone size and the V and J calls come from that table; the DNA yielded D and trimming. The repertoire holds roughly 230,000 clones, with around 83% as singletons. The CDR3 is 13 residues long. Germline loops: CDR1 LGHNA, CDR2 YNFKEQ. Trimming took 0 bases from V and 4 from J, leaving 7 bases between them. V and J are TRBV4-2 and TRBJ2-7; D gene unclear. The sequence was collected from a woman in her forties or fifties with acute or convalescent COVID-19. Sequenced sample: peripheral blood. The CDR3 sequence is CASSQDEDYEQYF. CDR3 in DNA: TGTGCCAGCAGCCAAGACGAGGATTACGAGCAGTACTTC.